The sequence of this T cell receptor (beta chain) was determined in a study of CD8+CD57+ T cells in acquired aplastic anemia. Whole-study results and caveats: Comparison of patients with controls identified roughly 27 shared CD8+ CDR3 sequences.

Genomic DNA acted as the template from which TCR beta VDJ combination and CDR3 sequence profiling were carried out. TCRdb re-derived calls from the reads in MiXCR, one entry per CDR3 protein. The sample has under 250,000 distinct CDR3 sequences; around half are singletons. Flow cytometry had shown expanded CD8+CD57+ cells in the patients chosen for sequencing. Patients had received no therapy at the time of blood sampling. Concerning this clonotype: Its matching antigen is unknown.

This clonotype was sampled from a human donor with aplastic anemia. The sequencing input was sorted CD4+, CD8+, or CD8+CD57+ T cells (not recorded which) from PBMCs.

The CDR3 region is CAWSVQGDGYTF. In DNA, the CDR3 is TGTGCCTGGAGTGTACAGGGGGATGGCTACACCTTC. This chain joins TRBV30 and TRBJ1-2, with TRBD1 matching 8 bases. The CDR3 covers 12 residues. J lost 6 bases, V lost 0 bases, and 0 bases had no gene match. Per germline, CDR1 GTSNPN and CDR2 SVGIG (reference sequence).